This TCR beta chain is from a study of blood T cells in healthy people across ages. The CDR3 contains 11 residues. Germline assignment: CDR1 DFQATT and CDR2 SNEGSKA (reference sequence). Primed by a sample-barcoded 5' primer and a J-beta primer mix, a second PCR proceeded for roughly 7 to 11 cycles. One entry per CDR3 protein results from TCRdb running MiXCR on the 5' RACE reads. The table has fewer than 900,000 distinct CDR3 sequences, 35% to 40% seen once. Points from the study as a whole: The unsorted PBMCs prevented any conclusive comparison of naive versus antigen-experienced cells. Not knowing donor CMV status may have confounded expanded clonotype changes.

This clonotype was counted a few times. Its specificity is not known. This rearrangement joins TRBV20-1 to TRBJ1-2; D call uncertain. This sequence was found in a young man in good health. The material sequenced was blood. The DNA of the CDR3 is TGCAGCGCGCGAGGCCAGCGTGGCTACACCTTC. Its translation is CSARGQRGYTF.